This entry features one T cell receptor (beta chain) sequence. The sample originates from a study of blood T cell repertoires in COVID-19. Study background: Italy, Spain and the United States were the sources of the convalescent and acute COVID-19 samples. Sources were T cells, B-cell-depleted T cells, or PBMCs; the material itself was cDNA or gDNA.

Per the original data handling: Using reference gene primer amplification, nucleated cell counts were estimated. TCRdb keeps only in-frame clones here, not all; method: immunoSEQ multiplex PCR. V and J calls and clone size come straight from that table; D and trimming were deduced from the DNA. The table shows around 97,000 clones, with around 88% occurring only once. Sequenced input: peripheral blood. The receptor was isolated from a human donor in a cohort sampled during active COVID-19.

The CDR3, as DNA: TGTGCCAGCAGCCGCGGGACAGGGGGTTATCAGCCCCAGCATTTT. It encodes CASSRGTGGYQPQHF. The V call is TRBV3-1 (or the pseudogene TRBV3-2), the J call TRBJ1-5; the match to TRBD1 covers 11 bases. CDR3 length: 15 amino acids. Germline CDR1 reads LGHDT; CDR2 reads YNNKEL (reference sequence). J lost 5 bases, V lost 4 bases, and 4 bases had no gene match.